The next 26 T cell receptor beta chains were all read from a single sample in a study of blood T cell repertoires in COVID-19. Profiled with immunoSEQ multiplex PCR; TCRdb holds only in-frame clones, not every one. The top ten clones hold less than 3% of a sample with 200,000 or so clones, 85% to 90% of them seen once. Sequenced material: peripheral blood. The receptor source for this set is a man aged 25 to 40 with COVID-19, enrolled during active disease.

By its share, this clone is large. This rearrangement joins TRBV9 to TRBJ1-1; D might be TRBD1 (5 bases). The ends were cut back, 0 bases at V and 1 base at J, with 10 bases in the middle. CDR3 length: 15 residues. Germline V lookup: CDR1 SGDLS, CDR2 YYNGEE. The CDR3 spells CASSVEGAENTEAFF. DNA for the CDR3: TGTGCCAGCAGCGTAGAAGGGGCAGAGAACACTGAAGCTTTCTTT.

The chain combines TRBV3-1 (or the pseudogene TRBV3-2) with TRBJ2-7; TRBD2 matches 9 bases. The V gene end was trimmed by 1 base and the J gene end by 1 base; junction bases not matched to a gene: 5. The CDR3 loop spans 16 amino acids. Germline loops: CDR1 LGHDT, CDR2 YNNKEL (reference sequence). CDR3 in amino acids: CASSQGLAALSYEQYF. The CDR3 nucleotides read TGTGCCAGCAGCCAAGGACTAGCGGCCTTATCCTACGAGCAGTACTTC.

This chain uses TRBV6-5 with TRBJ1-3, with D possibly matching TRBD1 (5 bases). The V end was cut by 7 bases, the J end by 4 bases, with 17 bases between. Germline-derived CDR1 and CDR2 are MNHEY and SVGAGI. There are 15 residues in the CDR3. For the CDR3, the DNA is TGTGCCAGCATGGGACTCCGGGCGTGGGGAAACACCATATATTTT. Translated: CASMGLRAWGNTIYF.

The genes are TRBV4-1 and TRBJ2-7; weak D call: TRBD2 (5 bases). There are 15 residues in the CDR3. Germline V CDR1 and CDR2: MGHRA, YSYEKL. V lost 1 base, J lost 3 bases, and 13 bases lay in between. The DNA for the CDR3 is TGCGCCAGCAGCCAAGTAGGAGGACCCGACTACGAGCAGTACTTC. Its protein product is CASSQVGGPDYEQYF.

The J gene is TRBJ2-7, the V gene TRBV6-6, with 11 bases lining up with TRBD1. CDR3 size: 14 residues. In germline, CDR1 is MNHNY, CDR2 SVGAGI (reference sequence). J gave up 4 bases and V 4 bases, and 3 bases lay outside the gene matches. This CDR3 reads CASSSGQGAYEQYF. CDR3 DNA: TGTGCCAGCAGTTCCGGACAGGGGGCGTACGAGCAGTACTTC.

CDR3 residues: CASSFSGSLDGEQFF. The CDR3 DNA is TGTGCCAGCAGCTTCTCCGGGTCTCTCGACGGTGAGCAGTTCTTC. The J gene is TRBJ2-1, the V gene TRBV7-9; D not resolved. Germline lookup yields CDR1 SEHNR and CDR2 FQNEAQ (reference sequence). Trimming took off 3 bases at V and 9 bases at J, with 18 bases between the two ends. The CDR3 extends over 15 amino acids.

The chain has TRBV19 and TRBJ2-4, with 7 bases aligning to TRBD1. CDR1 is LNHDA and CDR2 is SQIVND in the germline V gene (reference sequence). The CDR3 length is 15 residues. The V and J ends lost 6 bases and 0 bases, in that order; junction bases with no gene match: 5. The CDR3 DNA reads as TGTGCCAGTAGGGCGACAGGGCTAGCCAAAAACATTCAGTACTTC. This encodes CASRATGLAKNIQYF. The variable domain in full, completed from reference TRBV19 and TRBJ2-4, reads DGGITQSPKYLFRKEGQNVTLSCEQNLNHDAMYWYRQDPGQGLRLIYYSQIVNDFQKGDIAEGYSVSREKKESFPLTVTSAQKNPTAFYLCASRATGLAKNIQYFGAGTRLSVL.

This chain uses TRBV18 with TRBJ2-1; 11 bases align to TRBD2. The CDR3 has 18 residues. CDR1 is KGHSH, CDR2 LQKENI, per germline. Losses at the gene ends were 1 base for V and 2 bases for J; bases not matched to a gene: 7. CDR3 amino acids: CASSPQTSGVSAYNEQFF. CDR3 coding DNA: TGTGCCAGCTCACCACAGACTAGCGGGGTGTCAGCCTACAATGAGCAGTTCTTC.

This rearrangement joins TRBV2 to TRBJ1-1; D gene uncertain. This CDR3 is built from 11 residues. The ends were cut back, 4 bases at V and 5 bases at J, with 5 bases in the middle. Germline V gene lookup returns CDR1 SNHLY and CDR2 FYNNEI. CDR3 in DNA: TGTGCCAGCAGTGGGAGGACTGAAGCTTTCTTT. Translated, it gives CASSGRTEAFF. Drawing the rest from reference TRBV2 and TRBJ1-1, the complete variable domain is EPEVTQTPSHQVTQMGQEVILRCVPISNHLYFYWYRQILGQKVEFLVSFYNNEISEKSEIFDDQFSVERPDGSNFTLKIRSTKLEDSAMYFCASSGRTEAFFGQGTRLTVV.

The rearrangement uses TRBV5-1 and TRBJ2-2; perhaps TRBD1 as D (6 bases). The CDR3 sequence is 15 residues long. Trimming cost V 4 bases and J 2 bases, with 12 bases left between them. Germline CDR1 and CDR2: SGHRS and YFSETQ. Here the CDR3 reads CASSIGQTNTGELFF. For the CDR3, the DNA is TGCGCCAGCAGCATTGGACAGACAAACACCGGGGAGCTGTTTTTT.

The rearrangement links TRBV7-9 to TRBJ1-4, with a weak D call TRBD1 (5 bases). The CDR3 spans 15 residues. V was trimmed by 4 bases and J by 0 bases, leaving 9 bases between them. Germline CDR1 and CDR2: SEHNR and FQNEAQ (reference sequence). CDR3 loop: CASSSDSPTNEKLFF. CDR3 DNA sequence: TGTGCCAGCAGCTCCGACAGTCCAACTAATGAAAAACTGTTTTTT.

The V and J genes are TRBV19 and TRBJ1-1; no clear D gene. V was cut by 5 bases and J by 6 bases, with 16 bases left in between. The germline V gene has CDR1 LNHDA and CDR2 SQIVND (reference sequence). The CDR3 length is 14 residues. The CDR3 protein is CASSPPYGWAEAFF. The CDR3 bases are TGTGCCAGTAGTCCTCCTTACGGGTGGGCTGAAGCTTTCTTT. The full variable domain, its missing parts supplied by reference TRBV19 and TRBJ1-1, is DGGITQSPKYLFRKEGQNVTLSCEQNLNHDAMYWYRQDPGQGLRLIYYSQIVNDFQKGDIAEGYSVSREKKESFPLTVTSAQKNPTAFYLCASSPPYGWAEAFFGQGTRLTVV.

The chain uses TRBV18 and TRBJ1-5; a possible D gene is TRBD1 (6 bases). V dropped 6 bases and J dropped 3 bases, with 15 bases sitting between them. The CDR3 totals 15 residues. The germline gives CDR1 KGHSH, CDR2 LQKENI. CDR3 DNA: TGTGCCAGCTCTCCGGCGGGGGGCCTCAATCAGCCCCAGCATTTT. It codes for CASSPAGGLNQPQHF.

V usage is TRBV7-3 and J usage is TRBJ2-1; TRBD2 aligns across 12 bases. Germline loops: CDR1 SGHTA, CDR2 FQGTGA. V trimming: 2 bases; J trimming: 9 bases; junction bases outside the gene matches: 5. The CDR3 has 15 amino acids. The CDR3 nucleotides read TGTGCCAGCAGCTTAGGCTTGACTAGCGGGGGTGAGCAGTTCTTC. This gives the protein CASSLGLTSGGEQFF.

Here the CDR3 DNA reads TGTGCTCAGGGGGGTCGCTATAATTCACCCCTCCACTTT. Amino acid sequence: CAQGGRYNSPLHF. This chain connects TRBV12-5 to TRBJ1-6, with TRBD1 identical over 7 bases. CDR3 length: 13 residues. CDR1 and CDR2 (germline): LGHNT, FRNRAP. With 11 bases clipped from V and 3 bases from J, the junction kept 4 bases outside the gene matches.

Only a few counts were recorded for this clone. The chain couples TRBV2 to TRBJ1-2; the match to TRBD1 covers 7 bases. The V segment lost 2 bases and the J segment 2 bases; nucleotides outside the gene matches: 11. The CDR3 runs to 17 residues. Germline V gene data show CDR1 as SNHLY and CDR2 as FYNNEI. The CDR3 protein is CASSEQGDPRLNYGYTF. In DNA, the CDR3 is TGTGCCAGCAGTGAACAGGGGGACCCACGATTAAACTATGGCTACACCTTC.

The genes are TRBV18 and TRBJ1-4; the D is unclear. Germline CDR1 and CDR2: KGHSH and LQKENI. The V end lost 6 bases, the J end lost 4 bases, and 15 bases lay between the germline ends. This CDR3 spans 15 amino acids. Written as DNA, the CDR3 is TGTGCCAGCTCGCTTATCCAGGCCCTTAATGAAAAACTGTTTTTT. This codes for CASSLIQALNEKLFF.

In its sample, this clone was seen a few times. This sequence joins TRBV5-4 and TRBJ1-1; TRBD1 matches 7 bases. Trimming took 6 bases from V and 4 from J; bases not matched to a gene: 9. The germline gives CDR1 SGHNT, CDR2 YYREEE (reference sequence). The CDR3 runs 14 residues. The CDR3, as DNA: TGTGCCAGCACTCGGGCAGGGGGTACCACTGAAGCTTTCTTT. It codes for CASTRAGGTTEAFF. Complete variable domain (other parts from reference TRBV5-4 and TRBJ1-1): ETGVTQSPTHLIKTRGQQVTLRCSSQSGHNTVSWYQQALGQGPQFIFQYYREEENGRGNFPPRFSGLQFPNYSSELNVNALELDDSALYLCASTRAGGTTEAFFGQGTRLTVV.

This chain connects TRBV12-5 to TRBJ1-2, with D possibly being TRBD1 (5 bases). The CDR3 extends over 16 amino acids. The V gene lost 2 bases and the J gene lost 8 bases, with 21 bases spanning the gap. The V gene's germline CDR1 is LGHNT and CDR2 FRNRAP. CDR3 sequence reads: CASGLTLQSREGGYTF. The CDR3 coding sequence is TGTGCTAGTGGTTTGACCCTCCAGTCCCGGGAGGGGGGCTACACCTTC. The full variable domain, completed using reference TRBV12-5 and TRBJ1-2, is DARVTQTPRHKVTEMGQEVTMRCQPILGHNTVFWYRQTMMQGLELLAYFRNRAPLDDSGMPKDRFSAEMPDATLATLKIQPSEPRDSAVYFCASGLTLQSREGGYTFGSGTRLTVV.

The CDR3: CAWTPGPYEQYF. Here the CDR3 DNA reads TGTGCCTGGACCCCCGGTCCCTACGAGCAGTACTTC. V and J are TRBV30 and TRBJ2-7; no clear D. The V gene lost 4 bases and the J gene lost 2 bases, with 9 bases spanning the gap. The V gene's germline CDR1 is GTSNPN and CDR2 SVGIG (reference sequence). This CDR3 spans 12 amino acids.

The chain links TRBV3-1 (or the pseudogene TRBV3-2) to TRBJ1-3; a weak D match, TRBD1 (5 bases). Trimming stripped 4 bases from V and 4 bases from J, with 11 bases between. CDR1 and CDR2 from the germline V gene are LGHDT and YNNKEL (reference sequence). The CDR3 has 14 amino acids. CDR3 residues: CASSPLGGGNTIYF. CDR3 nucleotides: TGTGCCAGCAGCCCGCTCGGGGGGGGAAACACCATATATTTT.

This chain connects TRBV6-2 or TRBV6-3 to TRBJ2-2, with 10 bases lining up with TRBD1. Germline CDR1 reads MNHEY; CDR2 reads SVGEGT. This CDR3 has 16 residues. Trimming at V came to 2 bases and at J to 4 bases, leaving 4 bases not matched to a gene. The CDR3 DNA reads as TGTGCCAGCAGTTACGGGACAGGGGTTTCCACCGGGGAGCTGTTTTTT. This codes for CASSYGTGVSTGELFF.

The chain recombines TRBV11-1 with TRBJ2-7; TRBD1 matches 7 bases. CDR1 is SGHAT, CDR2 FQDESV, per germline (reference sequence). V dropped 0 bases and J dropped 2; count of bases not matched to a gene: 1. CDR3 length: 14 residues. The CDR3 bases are TGTGCCAGCAGCTTAGCGGGGACAGCCTACGAGCAGTACTTC. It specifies CASSLAGTAYEQYF.

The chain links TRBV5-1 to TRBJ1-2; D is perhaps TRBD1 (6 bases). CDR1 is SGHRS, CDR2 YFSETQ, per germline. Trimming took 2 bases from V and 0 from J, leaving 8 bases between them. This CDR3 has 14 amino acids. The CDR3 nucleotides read TGCGCCAGCAGCTTCACAGGGTCTAACTATGGCTACACCTTC. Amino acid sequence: CASSFTGSNYGYTF.

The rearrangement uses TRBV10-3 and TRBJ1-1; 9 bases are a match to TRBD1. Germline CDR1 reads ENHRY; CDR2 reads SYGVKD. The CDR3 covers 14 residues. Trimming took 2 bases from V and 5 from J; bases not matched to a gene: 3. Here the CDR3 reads CAISEPTGGTEAFF. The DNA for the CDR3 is TGTGCCATCAGTGAGCCGACAGGGGGTACTGAAGCTTTCTTT.

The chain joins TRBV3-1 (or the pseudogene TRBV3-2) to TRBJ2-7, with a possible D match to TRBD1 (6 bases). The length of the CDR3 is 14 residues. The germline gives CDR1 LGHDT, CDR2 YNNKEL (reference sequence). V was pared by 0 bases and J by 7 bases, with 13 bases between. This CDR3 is CASSQDTTGTEQYF. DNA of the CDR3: TGTGCCAGCAGCCAAGACACAACCGGGACAGAGCAGTACTTC.